Shown below are 18 T cell receptor beta chains from a single sample sequenced in a study of T cells in Graves' hyperthyroidism and ophthalmopathy. Regions amplified from RNA transcripts were the TCR beta CDR3 regions. A first-round RT-PCR of the TCR CDR3 used the HTBI primer set. TCRdb reanalysed the multiplex PCR reads using MiXCR and keeps one entry per CDR3 protein. The sample contains about 600,000 distinct CDR3 sequences, about 14% of which appear only once. Sequencing input: blood. Receptors were obtained from a young woman with Graves' ophthalmopathy.

This clonotype was detected only a few times. This chain joins TRBV20-1 and TRBJ2-1; TRBD2 agrees at 10 bases. J gave up 1 base and V 4 bases, and 16 bases lay outside the gene matches. CDR1 DFQATT and CDR2 SNEGSKA come from the germline V gene (reference sequence). CDR3 size: 19 residues. The CDR3 reads CSAKLPPILAGTSYNEQFF. In DNA form, the CDR3 reads TGCAGTGCTAAACTTCCCCCGATACTAGCGGGGACTTCCTACAATGAGCAGTTCTTC.

At least ten counts were recorded for this clonotype. The DNA for the CDR3 is TGCAGTGCTGTTGAGGCTAGCGGGCTAATCAATGAGCAGTTCTTC. This translates into CSAVEASGLINEQFF. V is TRBV20-1 and J is TRBJ2-1; 8 nucleotides line up with TRBD2. Germline lookup yields CDR1 DFQATT and CDR2 SNEGSKA (reference sequence). Trimming cost V 5 bases and J 6 bases; bases outside gene matches: 12. CDR3 length: 15 amino acids.

At least ten counts were recorded for this clonotype. V and J are TRBV20-1 and TRBJ2-5; D gene unclear. Per germline, CDR1 DFQATT and CDR2 SNEGSKA (reference sequence). This CDR3 has 14 residues. Trimming took 3 bases from V and 0 from J, leaving 11 bases between them. CDR3 protein: CSASHTWYQETQYF. The CDR3 DNA reads TGCAGTGCTAGTCATACCTGGTACCAAGAGACCCAGTACTTC.

Ten or more counts support this clonotype. The chain carries TRBV2 and TRBJ1-3; a weak D match, TRBD1 (6 bases). V was pared by 6 bases and J by 1 base, with 10 bases between. Per germline, CDR1 SNHLY and CDR2 FYNNEI. The CDR3 is 14 residues long. In nucleotides, the CDR3 is TGTGCCAGCAGGCGGACAGTTTCTGGAAACACCATATATTTT. Amino acid sequence: CASRRTVSGNTIYF.

The V gene is TRBV5-4, the J gene TRBJ2-5; weak D call: TRBD2 (6 bases). CDR1 and CDR2 (germline): SGHNT, YYREEE (reference sequence). V was pared by 9 bases and J by 5 bases, with 23 bases between. CDR3 length: 15 amino acids. CDR3 sequence (DNA): TGTGCCACCGGAGGGTCGGAGGGATCCTGGGAGACCCAGTACTTC. Amino acid sequence: CATGGSEGSWETQYF. The full variable domain, its missing parts supplied by reference TRBV5-4 and TRBJ2-5, is ETGVTQSPTHLIKTRGQQVTLRCSSQSGHNTVSWYQQALGQGPQFIFQYYREEENGRGNFPPRFSGLQFPNYSSELNVNALELDDSALYLCATGGSEGSWETQYFGPGTRLLVL.

This clonotype occurred many times. The genes are TRBV7-3 and TRBJ2-7; D remains unclear. CDR1 and CDR2 (germline): SGHTA, FQGTGA. V was cut by 5 bases and J by 0 bases, with 11 bases left in between. The CDR3 is 14 amino acids. CDR3 amino acids: CASSVSASSYEQYF. CDR3 sequence (DNA): TGTGCCAGCAGCGTATCGGCGAGCTCCTACGAGCAGTACTTC.

At least ten counts were recorded for this clonotype. The chain has TRBV12-3 or TRBV12-4 and TRBJ1-1; D remains unclear. This CDR3 comprises 14 residues. V was trimmed by 3 bases and J by 4 bases, leaving 12 bases between them. CDR3 coding DNA: TGTGCCAGCAGTTTCAACTCAGAGGGCACTGAAGCTTTCTTT. It yields the protein CASSFNSEGTEAFF.

This clonotype has only a few counts. The chain joins TRBV20-1 to TRBJ1-2; D unclear. The germline V gene has CDR1 DFQATT and CDR2 SNEGSKA (reference sequence). Deletions cut 1 base from V and 7 bases from J, with 13 bases between. The CDR3 length is 13 residues. Written as DNA, the CDR3 is TGCAGTGCTAGAGTTGACCCCCGGGGTGGCTACACCTTC. Translating gives CSARVDPRGGYTF.

This clonotype was detected many times. V is TRBV2 and J is TRBJ2-1; 8 bases are shared with TRBD2. Germline trimming cut 6 bases from V and 0 bases from J; bases unmatched to any gene: 22. Germline V gene sequence: CDR1 SNHLY, CDR2 FYNNEI. The CDR3 is 21 residues long. The CDR3 region has the DNA TGTGCCAGCAGCGGAGCAAGAGGGGCTAGCGGGCGAAAAAGCTCCTACAATGAGCAGTTCTTC. It yields the protein CASSGARGASGRKSSYNEQFF.

The sample holds many counts of this clonotype. The chain joins TRBV2 to TRBJ2-7; no firm D call. Germline V gene data show CDR1 as SNHLY and CDR2 as FYNNEI. This CDR3 is built from 16 residues. Trimming pared 6 bases from V and 3 bases from J, leaving 21 bases between. CDR3 amino acids: CASSLSLWRMGYEQYF. The CDR3 coding sequence is TGTGCCAGCAGCCTCTCGCTGTGGAGAATGGGCTACGAGCAGTACTTC.

This clonotype was seen many times. The V gene is TRBV6-1, the J gene TRBJ1-1; perhaps TRBD1 as D (6 bases). Trimming left V 7 bases short and J 2 bases short, with 14 bases between. This CDR3 comprises 14 residues. Germline lookup yields CDR1 MNHNS and CDR2 SASEGT. CDR3 in amino acids: CASNLPGANTEAFF. The CDR3 DNA follows: TGTGCCAGCAACCTCCCAGGGGCAAACACTGAAGCTTTCTTT.

In this sample, this clonotype turned up many times. This rearrangement joins TRBV12-5 to TRBJ1-1; D unresolved. There are 15 residues in the CDR3. Per germline, CDR1 LGHNT and CDR2 FRNRAP. V was clipped by 5 bases and J by 1 base, with 14 bases between them. The CDR3 protein is CASGLSKGRNTEAFF. CDR3 DNA sequence: TGTGCTAGTGGTCTCTCGAAGGGAAGGAACACTGAAGCTTTCTTT.

V usage is TRBV29-1 and J usage is TRBJ1-2; 11 bases are shared with TRBD1. The junction had 2 bases not matched to a gene; V was cut back by 4 bases and J by 4 bases. CDR1 is SQVTM, CDR2 ANQGSEA, per germline. The CDR3 runs to 13 residues. This CDR3 is CSVGTGGGYGYTF. For the CDR3, the DNA is TGCAGCGTTGGGACAGGGGGCGGCTATGGCTACACCTTC.

In its sample, this clonotype was seen many times. The chain links TRBV20-1 to TRBJ2-1, with D hard to call. CDR3 length equals 14 residues. The germline V gene encodes CDR1 DFQATT and CDR2 SNEGSKA (reference sequence). V was shortened by 3 bases and J by 3 bases, with 12 bases between the two germline ends. CDR3 sequence: CSARGPRIYNEQFF. DNA of the CDR3: TGCAGTGCTAGGGGCCCACGAATCTACAATGAGCAGTTCTTC.

This clonotype showed up just a few times. The chain is built from TRBV19 and TRBJ2-7; the match to TRBD2 covers 10 bases. Losses at the gene ends were 5 bases for V and 3 bases for J; bases not matched to a gene: 4. The CDR3 has 14 residues. In germline, CDR1 is LNHDA, CDR2 SQIVND (reference sequence). CDR3 sequence reads: CASSSSGGNYEQYF. For the CDR3, the DNA is TGTGCCAGTAGTTCTAGCGGGGGAAACTACGAGCAGTACTTC.

This clonotype was seen ten or more times. The chain combines TRBV10-3 with TRBJ2-3, with 9 nucleotides matching TRBD1. The V and J ends lost 8 bases and 1 base, in that order; junction bases with no gene match: 7. Germline values: CDR1 ENHRY, CDR2 SYGVKD. There are 15 residues in the CDR3. CDR3 DNA sequence: TGTGCCATCGCACAGGGGGCGTACGGCACAGATACGCAGTATTTT. It encodes CAIAQGAYGTDTQYF.

V and J are TRBV6-4 and TRBJ2-3; 9 positions match TRBD1. The CDR3 is made up of 18 amino acids. Germline V lookup: CDR1 MRHNA, CDR2 SNTAGT. The J segment lost 2 bases and the V segment lost 4 bases, leaving 13 bases of the junction unmatched. Here the CDR3 reads CASSGGTGFGGNTDTQYF. The CDR3 DNA sequence: TGTGCCAGCAGTGGCGGGACAGGGTTTGGGGGGAACACAGATACGCAGTATTTT.

This clonotype was observed many times. The V call is TRBV6-1, the J call TRBJ1-5, with 8 bases identical to TRBD1. V trimming: 3 bases; J trimming: 5 bases; junction bases outside the gene matches: 3. Germline V lookup: CDR1 MNHNS, CDR2 SASEGT. The CDR3 is 14 residues long. The CDR3 DNA is TGTGCCAGCAGTGAGGGACAGGCCTATCAGCCCCAGCATTTT. It translates to CASSEGQAYQPQHF.